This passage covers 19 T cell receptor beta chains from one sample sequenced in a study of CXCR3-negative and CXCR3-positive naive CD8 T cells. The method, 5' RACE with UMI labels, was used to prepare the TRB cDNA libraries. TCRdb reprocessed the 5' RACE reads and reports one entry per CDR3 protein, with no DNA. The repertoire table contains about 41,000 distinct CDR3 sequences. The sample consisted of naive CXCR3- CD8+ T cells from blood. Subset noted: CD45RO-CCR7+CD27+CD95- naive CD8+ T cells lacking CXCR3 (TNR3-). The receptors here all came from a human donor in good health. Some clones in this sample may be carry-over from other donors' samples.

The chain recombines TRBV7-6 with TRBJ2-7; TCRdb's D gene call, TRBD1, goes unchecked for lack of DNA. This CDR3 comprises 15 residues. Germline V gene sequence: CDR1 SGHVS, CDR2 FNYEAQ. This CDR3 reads CASSPNRGRLDEQYF.

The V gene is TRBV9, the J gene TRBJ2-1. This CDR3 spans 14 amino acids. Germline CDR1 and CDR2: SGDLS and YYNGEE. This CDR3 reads CASSPWSSYNEQFF.

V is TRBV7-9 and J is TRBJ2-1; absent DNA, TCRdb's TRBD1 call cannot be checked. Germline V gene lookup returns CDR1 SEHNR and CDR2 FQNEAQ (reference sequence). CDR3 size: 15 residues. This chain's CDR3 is CASSFWTGGTNEQFF.

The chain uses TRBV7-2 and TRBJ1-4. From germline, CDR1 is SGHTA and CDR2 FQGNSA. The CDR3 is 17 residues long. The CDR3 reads CASSEIMGDNLGKNCFF.

The CDR3 reads CATLRLRIGEQFF. J is TRBJ2-1 and V is TRBV12-3 or TRBV12-4. CDR3 size: 13 residues.

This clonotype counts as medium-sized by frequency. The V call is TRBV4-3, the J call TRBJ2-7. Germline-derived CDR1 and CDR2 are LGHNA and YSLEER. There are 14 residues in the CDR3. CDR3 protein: CASSQGLASYEQYF.

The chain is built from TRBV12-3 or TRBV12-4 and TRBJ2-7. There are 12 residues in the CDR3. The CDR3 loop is CASRFSLYEQYF.

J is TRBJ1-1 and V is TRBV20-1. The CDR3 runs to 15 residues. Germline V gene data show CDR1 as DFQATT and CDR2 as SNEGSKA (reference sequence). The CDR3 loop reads CSARDPGRGDTEAFF.

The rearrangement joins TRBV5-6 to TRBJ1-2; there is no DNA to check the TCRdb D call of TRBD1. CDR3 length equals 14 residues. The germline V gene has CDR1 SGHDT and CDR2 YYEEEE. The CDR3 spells CASSVKRQTYGYTF.

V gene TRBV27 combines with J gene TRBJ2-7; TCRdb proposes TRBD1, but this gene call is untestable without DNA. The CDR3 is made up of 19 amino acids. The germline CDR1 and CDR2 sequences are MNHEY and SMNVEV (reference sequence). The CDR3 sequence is CASSPRQGTWLASSYEQYF.

CDR3 sequence: CASSYIRNEQFF. V is TRBV28 and J is TRBJ2-1. The V gene's germline CDR1 is MDHEN and CDR2 SYDVKM. This CDR3 contains 12 residues.

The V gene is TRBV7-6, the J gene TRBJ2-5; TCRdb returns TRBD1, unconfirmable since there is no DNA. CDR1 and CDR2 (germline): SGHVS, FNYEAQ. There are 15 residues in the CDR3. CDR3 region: CASSLAYGGQETQYF. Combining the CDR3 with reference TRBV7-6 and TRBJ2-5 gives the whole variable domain GAGVSQSPRYKVTKRGQDVALRCDPISGHVSLYWYRQALGQGPEFLTYFNYEAQQDKSGLPNDRFSAERPEGSISTLTIQRTEQRDSAMYRCASSLAYGGQETQYFGPGTRLLVL.

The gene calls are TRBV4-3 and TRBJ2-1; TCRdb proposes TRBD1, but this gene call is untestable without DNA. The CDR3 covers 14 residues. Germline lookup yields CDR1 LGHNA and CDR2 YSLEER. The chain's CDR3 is CASSQDRAGSEQFF.

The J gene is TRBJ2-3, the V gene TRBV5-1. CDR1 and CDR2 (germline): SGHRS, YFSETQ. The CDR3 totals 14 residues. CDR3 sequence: CASSWDSGTDTQYF.

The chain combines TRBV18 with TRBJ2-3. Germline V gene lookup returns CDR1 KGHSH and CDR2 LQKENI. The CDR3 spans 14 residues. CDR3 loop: CASSQQGAWETQYF.

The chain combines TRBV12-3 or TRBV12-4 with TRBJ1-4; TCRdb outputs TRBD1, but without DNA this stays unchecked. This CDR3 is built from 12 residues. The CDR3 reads CASTGAIEKLFF.

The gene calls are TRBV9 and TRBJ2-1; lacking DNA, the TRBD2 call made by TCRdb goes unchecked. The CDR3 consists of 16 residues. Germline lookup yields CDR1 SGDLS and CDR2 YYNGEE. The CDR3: CASSAPTSGGALEQFF.

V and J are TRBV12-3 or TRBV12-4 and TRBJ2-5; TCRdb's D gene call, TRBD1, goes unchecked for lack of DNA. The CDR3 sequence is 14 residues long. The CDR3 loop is CASTDMGGTQEQYF.

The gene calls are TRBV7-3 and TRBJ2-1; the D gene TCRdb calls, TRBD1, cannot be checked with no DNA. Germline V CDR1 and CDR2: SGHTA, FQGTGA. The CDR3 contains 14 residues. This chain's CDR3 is CASSHTYRGDEQFF.